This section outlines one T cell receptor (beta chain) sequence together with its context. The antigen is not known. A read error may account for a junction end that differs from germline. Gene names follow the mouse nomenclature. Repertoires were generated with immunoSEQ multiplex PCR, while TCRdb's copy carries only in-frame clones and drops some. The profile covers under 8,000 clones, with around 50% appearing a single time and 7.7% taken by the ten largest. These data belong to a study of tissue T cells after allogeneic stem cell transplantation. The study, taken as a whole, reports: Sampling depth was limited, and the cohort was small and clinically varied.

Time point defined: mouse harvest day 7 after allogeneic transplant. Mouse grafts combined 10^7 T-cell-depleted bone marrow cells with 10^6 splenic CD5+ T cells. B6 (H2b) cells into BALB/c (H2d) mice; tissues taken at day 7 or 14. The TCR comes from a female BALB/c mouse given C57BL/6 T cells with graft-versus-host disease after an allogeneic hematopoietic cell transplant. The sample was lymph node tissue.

The CDR3 reads CASSDPGLGGQEQYF. The DNA read from the CDR3 is TGTGCCAGCAGTGATCCCGGACTGGGGGGGCAGGAACAGTAC. The rearrangement links TRBV13-2 to TRBJ2-7; 13 bases map to TRBD2. The missing CDR3 end, 1 residue past where the read stops, is filled in from the germline J gene. The CDR3 is 15 amino acids. Germline V CDR1 and CDR2: NNHNN, SYGAGS (reference sequence).